Listed below are T cell receptor beta chains from one sample, sequenced in a study of shared clonotypes between healthy human individuals. Profiling relied on immunoSEQ multiplex PCR, and the TCRdb table lists in-frame clones only, not all of them. The sample records about 2.4 million clones, roughly 93% being singletons. Sequencing was carried out using naive CD4+ T cells from PBMCs. These receptors came from a man aged 18 to 29 in good health. Some clones in this sample may be carry-over from other donors' samples. Each CDR3 is given with its conserved first and last residue. D genes are given only for firm matches. Part of the rows lack a size; the others show once, few, many or a class for expanded clones.

CDR3nt: TGTGCCAGCAGCTCCGGAACCCCCAGTAGCACAGATACGCAGTATTTT
CDR3aa: CASSSGTPSSTDTQYF
v_gene: TRBV5-4
abundance: NA
j_gene: TRBJ2-3
d_gene: NA

CDR3nt: TGTGCCAGCAGCAACCCAAGACAGGGGGACAACACTGAAGCTTTCTTT
CDR3aa: CASSNPRQGDNTEAFF
v_gene: TRBV7-9
abundance: few
j_gene: TRBJ1-1
d_gene: TRBD1

CDR3nt: TGTGCCAGCAGTGAATACTCAGGGCAGCCCCAGCATTTT
CDR3aa: CASSEYSGQPQHF
v_gene: TRBV6-1
abundance: NA
j_gene: TRBJ1-5
d_gene: NA

CDR3nt: TGCAGCGTCGGACAGGGGGCACGGCAGCCCCAGCATTTT
CDR3aa: CSVGQGARQPQHF
v_gene: TRBV29-1
abundance: NA
j_gene: TRBJ1-5
d_gene: TRBD1

CDR3nt: TGTGCCAGCCGAGGCCCGGGCCCTCAAGAGACCCAGTACTTC
CDR3aa: CASRGPGPQETQYF
v_gene: TRBV11-2
abundance: NA
j_gene: TRBJ2-5
d_gene: NA

CDR3nt: TGTGCCAGCAGCGCTTCCGGGGGGCCTAACACCATTCAGTACTTC
CDR3aa: CASSASGGPNTIQYF
v_gene: TRBV5-5
abundance: NA
j_gene: TRBJ2-4
d_gene: NA

CDR3nt: TGCGCCAGCACCCTAACAGGCACCCAAGAGACCCAGTACTTC
CDR3aa: CASTLTGTQETQYF
v_gene: TRBV5-1
abundance: NA
j_gene: TRBJ2-5
d_gene: NA

CDR3nt: TGTGCCAGCAGTTGGGGAACCTACAATGAGCAGTTCTTC
CDR3aa: CASSWGTYNEQFF
v_gene: TRBV27
abundance: NA
j_gene: TRBJ2-1
d_gene: NA

CDR3nt: TGCGCCAGCAGCCCCTCAGGGGCCCACGGGGACGAGCAGTACTTC
CDR3aa: CASSPSGAHGDEQYF
v_gene: TRBV5-1
abundance: NA
j_gene: TRBJ2-7
d_gene: NA

CDR3nt: TGTGCCAGCTCAGCGCAGGACAGGGGCCGTTCGATATATTCACCCCTCCACTTT
CDR3aa: CASSAQDRGRSIYSPLHF
v_gene: TRBV18
abundance: NA
j_gene: TRBJ1-6
d_gene: TRBD1

CDR3nt: TGTGCCAGCAGCCAAGGGACTGCTTCCAGCACAGATACGCAGTATTTT
CDR3aa: CASSQGTASSTDTQYF
v_gene: TRBV4-2
abundance: NA
j_gene: TRBJ2-3
d_gene: NA

CDR3nt: TGTGCCAGCAGCTATGACAGGGGGCGATTTGGTGGCTACACCTTC
CDR3aa: CASSYDRGRFGGYTF
v_gene: TRBV5-6
abundance: NA
j_gene: TRBJ1-2
d_gene: TRBD1

CDR3nt: TGTGCCAGCAGTTCGACAGCATCCGCCCACATTCAGTACTTC
CDR3aa: CASSSTASAHIQYF
v_gene: TRBV28
abundance: NA
j_gene: TRBJ2-4
d_gene: NA

CDR3nt: TGTGCCAGCAGCCTGGGGCCCACCAAGCAGTTCTTC
CDR3aa: CASSLGPTKQFF
v_gene: TRBV5-8
abundance: NA
j_gene: TRBJ2-1
d_gene: NA

CDR3nt: TGTGCCAGCAGCGCGTTGGGACAGGGGAGGGGTGGCTACACCTTC
CDR3aa: CASSALGQGRGGYTF
v_gene: TRBV5-4
abundance: NA
j_gene: TRBJ1-2
d_gene: TRBD1

CDR3nt: TGTGCCAGCAGCTTGTGGGGCGGTTGGAATCCCCAAGAGACCCAGTACTTC
CDR3aa: CASSLWGGWNPQETQYF
v_gene: TRBV5-6
abundance: NA
j_gene: TRBJ2-5
d_gene: NA

CDR3nt: TGTGCCAGCAGCCCCGAGCGCAATCAGCCCCAGCATTTT
CDR3aa: CASSPERNQPQHF
v_gene: TRBV7-2
abundance: NA
j_gene: TRBJ1-5
d_gene: NA

CDR3nt: TGTGCCAGCAGTTACGCGGGGGCTGATGAAAAACTGTTTTTT
CDR3aa: CASSYAGADEKLFF
v_gene: TRBV6-5
abundance: NA
j_gene: TRBJ1-4
d_gene: NA

CDR3nt: TGTGCCAGCTCCGGGACTAGCGGGAGGAATGAGCAGTTCTTC
CDR3aa: CASSGTSGRNEQFF
v_gene: TRBV7-8
abundance: NA
j_gene: TRBJ2-1
d_gene: TRBD2

CDR3nt: TGTGCCAGCAGCTTAATGGTAGGGCCTGGAAACACCATATATTTT
CDR3aa: CASSLMVGPGNTIYF
v_gene: TRBV7-3
abundance: NA
j_gene: TRBJ1-3
d_gene: NA

CDR3nt: TGTGCCAGTGACTCCAACAACAATGAGCAGTTCTTC
CDR3aa: CASDSNNNEQFF
v_gene: TRBV7-9
abundance: once
j_gene: TRBJ2-1
d_gene: NA

CDR3nt: TGTGCCAGCAGTTTTACAGGGCTATATCAGCCCCAGCATTTT
CDR3aa: CASSFTGLYQPQHF
v_gene: TRBV28
abundance: NA
j_gene: TRBJ1-5
d_gene: NA

CDR3nt: TGTGCCAGCAGCCCTACCCCCTATGGCGGCTACACCTTC
CDR3aa: CASSPTPYGGYTF
v_gene: TRBV9
abundance: NA
j_gene: TRBJ1-2
d_gene: NA

CDR3nt: TGCGCCAGCAGCTCGGACACCAACTCCTACGAGCAGTACTTC
CDR3aa: CASSSDTNSYEQYF
v_gene: TRBV5-1
abundance: NA
j_gene: TRBJ2-7
d_gene: NA

CDR3nt: TGTGCCAGCAGCGTCCCTGGGACAGCTTATAGCAATCAGCCCCAGCATTTT
CDR3aa: CASSVPGTAYSNQPQHF
v_gene: TRBV28
abundance: NA
j_gene: TRBJ1-5
d_gene: TRBD1

CDR3nt: TGTGCCAGCAGCCAAGATCGGGGTATGGGGAACACTGAAGCTTTCTTT
CDR3aa: CASSQDRGMGNTEAFF
v_gene: TRBV14
abundance: once
j_gene: TRBJ1-1
d_gene: NA

CDR3nt: TGTGCCAGCAGCTTAGCCGCCGAAGAGACCCAGTACTTC
CDR3aa: CASSLAAEETQYF
v_gene: TRBV11-2
abundance: NA
j_gene: TRBJ2-5
d_gene: NA

CDR3nt: TGCGCCAGCAGCGACCGGACAGGGGGGAACATTCAGTACTTC
CDR3aa: CASSDRTGGNIQYF
v_gene: TRBV5-1
abundance: NA
j_gene: TRBJ2-4
d_gene: TRBD1